The 9 T cell receptor beta chains below come from one sample, sequenced in a study of OX40 agonist ivuxolimab in advanced cancers. The protocol was immunoSEQ multiplex PCR, while the TCRdb copy is restricted to in-frame clones and leaves out a portion. The sample holds under 75,000 clones; 65% to 90% are singletons and the top ten take around 0.73%. The sample consisted of CD4+ or CD8+ T cells sorted from blood, taken in a trial of the OX40 agonist ivuxolimab. The origin of the receptors is an adult with an advanced solid tumor such as melanoma, head and neck, liver or kidney cancer.

V and J are TRBV4-3 and TRBJ2-2; D might be TRBD2 (6 bases). This CDR3 has 15 amino acids. V was cut by 0 bases and J by 5 bases, with 10 bases left in between. Germline CDR1 LGHNA, CDR2 YSLEER. The CDR3 DNA reads as TGCGCCAGCAGCCAAGAGGGGACTGCAACCGGGGAGCTGTTTTTT. Encoded protein: CASSQEGTATGELFF.

The chain links TRBV6-5 to TRBJ1-2, with D maybe TRBD1 (5 bases). This CDR3 comprises 15 residues. The V end was cut by 2 bases, the J end by 7 bases, with 17 bases between. Germline V gene data show CDR1 as MNHEY and CDR2 as SVGAGI. CDR3 coding DNA: TGTGCCAGCAGTTACGGTCGGCCAGGGACGTTTGGCTACACCTTC. Its protein product is CASSYGRPGTFGYTF.

This rearrangement joins TRBV7-8 to TRBJ1-1; perhaps TRBD1 as D (5 bases). The CDR3 length is 14 residues. Germline CDR1 reads SGHVS; CDR2 reads FQNEAQ. Between the trimmed V and J ends, which lost 5 bases and 0 bases, there was a span of 10 bases. In DNA form, the CDR3 reads TGTGCCAGCAGCCCTCAGACAGTGAACACTGAAGCTTTCTTT. This sequence encodes CASSPQTVNTEAFF.

V usage is TRBV9 and J usage is TRBJ2-7; either TRBD1 or TRBD2 may supply D (5 bases each). The CDR3 extends over 17 amino acids. Trimming cost V 4 bases and J 0 bases, with 20 bases left between them. Germline-derived CDR1 and CDR2 are SGDLS and YYNGEE. The CDR3 here is CASSPRTGAAASYEQYF. CDR3 sequence (DNA): TGTGCCAGCAGCCCAAGAACCGGGGCGGCGGCCTCCTACGAGCAGTACTTC.

This clone appeared a single time. The chain couples TRBV5-3 to TRBJ2-7; D is unresolved. Being an ORF, TRBV5-3 has a function that is uncertain. There are 12 residues in the CDR3. V shed 1 base and J shed 7 bases, with 9 bases lying between them. Written as DNA, the CDR3 is TGTGCCAGAAGCTTGAGGCAACTTGAGCAGTACTTC. It encodes CARSLRQLEQYF.

The chain couples TRBV4-3 to TRBJ2-5; 9 bases are a match to TRBD1. Unmatched junction bases numbered 10, after V lost 3 bases and J lost 5 bases. Germline-derived CDR1 and CDR2 are LGHNA and YSLEER. There are 16 residues in the CDR3. The CDR3 DNA reads as TGCGCCAGCAGCCAGGCATTTCGGACAGGGGATGAGACCCAGTACTTC. This gives the protein CASSQAFRTGDETQYF.

V is TRBV5-1 and J is TRBJ1-2; the D gene is possibly TRBD1 (5 bases). V lost 5 bases to trimming and J lost 8 bases, with 16 bases between them. This CDR3 region has 13 residues. Germline CDR1 reads SGHRS; CDR2 reads YFSETQ. The CDR3 DNA sequence: TGCGCCAGCAGTAAAGACAGCCCCGAGGGCTACACCTTC. As protein: CASSKDSPEGYTF.

The chain uses TRBV21-1 and TRBJ2-7; the D call in the table, TRBD2, was not verified against the DNA. TRBV21-1 corresponds to a pseudogene. The CDR3 runs 15 residues. DNA of the CDR3: TGTGCCAGCAGCAAAGGGGGTGGGGAGATCTACGAGCAGTACTTC. Residues: CASSKGGGEIYEQYF.

V and J are TRBV5-4 and TRBJ1-2; weak D call: TRBD1 (6 bases). The CDR3 loop spans 14 amino acids. V was shortened by 3 bases and J by 3 bases, with 12 bases between the two germline ends. Per germline, CDR1 SGHNT and CDR2 YYREEE (reference sequence). The CDR3 DNA reads as TGTGCCAGCAGCTCACAGGGTAGGGACTATGGCTACACCTTC. Residues: CASSSQGRDYGYTF.